Below, one TCR beta chain is given with its context. The germline gives CDR1 SGHDT, CDR2 YYEEEE. CDR3 size: 16 residues. V lost 4 bases and J lost 0, with 14 bases in between. Measured with immunoSEQ multiplex PCR; TCRdb has only the in-frame clones, and not every one. The sample has about 210,000 clones; approximately 84% are singletons. These data originate in a study of blood T cell repertoires in COVID-19. This receptor was obtained from a woman of 80 years or more with COVID-19, enrolled during active disease. The V and J genes are TRBV5-6 and TRBJ2-1; no clear D. What was sequenced was peripheral blood. The CDR3 DNA reads as TGTGCCAGCAGCCTGTCCTTTCTATCCTCCTACAATGAGCAGTTCTTC. It is translated as CASSLSFLSSYNEQFF.